The 23 T cell receptor beta chains in this list originate from one sample, sequenced in a study of blood T cells in healthy people across ages. The second PCR ran about 7 to 12 cycles with a sample-barcoded 5' primer and J-beta primers. TCRdb passed the 5' RACE reads through MiXCR, listing each CDR3 protein once. Altogether under 800,000 distinct CDR3 sequences are present, around 20% being singletons, with the ten largest covering around 3.4%. The sequencing input was blood. These receptors came from a man aged 65 to 85 in good health.

The sample holds many counts of this clonotype. The rearrangement uses TRBV5-6 and TRBJ2-7; D not resolved. Trimming left V 1 base short and J 2 bases short, with 10 bases between. This CDR3 spans 14 amino acids. Per germline, CDR1 SGHDT and CDR2 YYEEEE. Written as DNA, the CDR3 is TGTGCCAGCAGCTTGACTCAGGCAGCCTACGAGCAGTACTTC. Its protein product is CASSLTQAAYEQYF.

This clonotype was seen a handful of times. The chain couples TRBV7-8 to TRBJ2-1; D possibly corresponds to TRBD2 (5 bases). Germline lookup yields CDR1 SGHVS and CDR2 FQNEAQ. This CDR3 comprises 14 residues. V dropped 2 bases and J dropped 6 bases, with 11 bases sitting between them. In nucleotides, the CDR3 is TGTGCCAGCAGCTTAAAACTAGTTCTCAATGAGCAGTTCTTC. It yields the protein CASSLKLVLNEQFF.

V usage is TRBV4-1 and J usage is TRBJ2-2; TRBD2 aligns across 7 bases. The CDR3 contains 15 residues. Germline-derived CDR1 and CDR2 are MGHRA and YSYEKL. V shed 0 bases and J 6 bases; nucleotides not matched to a gene: 4. The CDR3 nucleotides are TGCGCCAGCAGCCAAGATAGGACTAGTGCCGGGGAGCTGTTTTTT. Translated, it gives CASSQDRTSAGELFF.

This clonotype has more than one count but fewer than ten. The chain's CDR3 is CSASNRGGLMNTEAFF. The CDR3 DNA follows: TGCAGTGCTAGCAACAGGGGAGGCTTGATGAACACTGAAGCTTTCTTT. The rearrangement joins TRBV20-1 to TRBJ1-1; 7 bases map to TRBD1. Per the germline V gene, CDR1 is DFQATT and CDR2 is SNEGSKA (reference sequence). This CDR3 contains 16 residues. V lost 3 bases and J lost 0; bases outside the gene matches: 10.

Only one count was recorded for this clonotype. Here the CDR3 omits its conserved ending phenylalanine or tryptophan, so a read error is the likely source. The chain carries TRBV20-1 and TRBJ1-1; D perhaps matches TRBD1 (6 bases). V was shortened by 6 bases and J by 5 bases, with 13 bases between the two germline ends. This CDR3 contains 12 residues. From germline, CDR1 is DFQATT and CDR2 SNEGSKA (reference sequence). CDR3 sequence (DNA): TGCAGTGCCACTCCCAGGGGAACTGAAGCTTTCTCT. Residues: CSATPRGTEAFS.

This clonotype was seen a handful of times. The CDR3 protein is CASSPQVGAFF. The CDR3 DNA is TGTGCCAGCAGTCCCCAGGTTGGCGCTTTCTTT. V is TRBV12-3 or TRBV12-4 and J is TRBJ1-1, with D uncertain. Trimming pared 5 bases from V and 11 bases from J, leaving 12 bases between. This CDR3 has 11 amino acids.

The rearrangement joins TRBV27 to TRBJ1-4, with a weak D call TRBD1 (5 bases). Germline CDR1 and CDR2: MNHEY and SMNVEV (reference sequence). The V end lost 5 bases, the J end lost 8 bases, and 18 bases lay between the germline ends. The CDR3 extends over 15 amino acids. For the CDR3, the DNA is TGTGCCAGCAGTGACCAGCAGGGTGGAAAAGAAAAACTGTTTTTT. It yields the protein CASSDQQGGKEKLFF.

The rearrangement links TRBV7-8 to TRBJ2-5; D may be TRBD2 (6 bases). From germline, CDR1 is SGHVS and CDR2 FQNEAQ. V was shortened by 4 bases and J by 3 bases, with 15 bases between the two germline ends. There are 15 residues in the CDR3. This CDR3 reads CASSSSAGVKETQYF. For the CDR3, the DNA is TGTGCCAGCAGCTCCTCAGCGGGCGTCAAAGAGACCCAGTACTTC.

The genes are TRBV28 and TRBJ2-1; 9 bases agree with TRBD1. V shed 8 bases and J 7 bases; nucleotides not matched to a gene: 12. Germline V lookup: CDR1 MDHEN, CDR2 SYDVKM. The CDR3 covers 15 residues. Here the CDR3 reads CASQTPGTGKNEQFF. The CDR3, as DNA: TGTGCCAGCCAAACCCCCGGGACAGGGAAGAATGAGCAGTTCTTC.

Comments on this clonotype: Just one base apart from a much larger clone, this may be a read error. The chain joins TRBV6-6 to TRBJ1-1, with no clear D. The CDR3 is made up of 13 amino acids. In germline, CDR1 is MNHNY, CDR2 SVGAGI (reference sequence). Trimming took off 2 bases at V and 1 base at J, with 5 bases between the two ends. CDR3 coding DNA: TGTGCCAGCAGTTACGATGGGAACACTGAAGCTTTCTTT. It is translated as CASSYDGNTEAFF.

This clonotype was counted only a few times. The CDR3 loop is CASSEAVGRGWYF. The CDR3 coding sequence is TGTGCCAGCAGTGAAGCTGTTGGGCGGGGGTGGTACTTC. The V gene is TRBV6-1, the J gene TRBJ2-5, with TRBD2 matching 7 bases. With V trimmed by 0 bases and J by 13 bases, 8 bases remained unmatched. Germline CDR1 reads MNHNS; CDR2 reads SASEGT. The CDR3 extends over 13 amino acids.

This clonotype has a count of ten or more. The chain uses TRBV5-1 and TRBJ2-7; perhaps TRBD2 as D (5 bases). CDR1 and CDR2 (germline): SGHRS, YFSETQ. V shed 4 bases and J shed 3 bases, with 17 bases lying between them. This CDR3 spans 15 amino acids. The DNA for the CDR3 is TGCGCCAGCAGCCCCTCGGGGAACGGGATCTACGAGCAGTACTTC. It is translated as CASSPSGNGIYEQYF.

This clonotype has only a few counts. The chain links TRBV7-8 to TRBJ2-5; TRBD2 matches at 13 bases. This CDR3 has 15 residues. V trimming: 4 bases; J trimming: 5 bases; junction bases outside the gene matches: 4. Looked up from germline, CDR1 is SGHVS and CDR2 is FQNEAQ. For the CDR3, the DNA is TGTGCCAGCAGCTGGACTAGCGGGAGCTCTGAGACCCAGTACTTC. It is translated as CASSWTSGSSETQYF.

The V call is TRBV20-1, the J call TRBJ1-4; no reliable D call. CDR3 length: 11 amino acids. Germline CDR1 and CDR2: DFQATT and SNEGSKA (reference sequence). The V gene lost 5 bases and the J gene lost 8 bases, with 9 bases spanning the gap. The CDR3 region is CSAGNGEKLFF. CDR3 sequence (DNA): TGCAGTGCTGGTAACGGGGAAAAACTGTTTTTT.

The chain combines TRBV6-2 or TRBV6-3 with TRBJ2-5; no clear D gene. V was trimmed by 5 bases and J by 11 bases, leaving 15 bases between them. There are 12 residues in the CDR3. Germline V gives CDR1 MNHEY, CDR2 SVGEGT. CDR3 coding DNA: TGTGCCAGCAGTCCCGGACCGACACAACAGTACTTC. It encodes CASSPGPTQQYF.

The J gene is TRBJ2-1, the V gene TRBV20-1; D unclear. This CDR3 comprises 14 residues. The germline V gene encodes CDR1 DFQATT and CDR2 SNEGSKA (reference sequence). Trimming removed 3 bases at V and 0 bases at J, with 9 bases between. CDR3 nucleotides: TGCAGTGCTAGGAACCGGGTCTCCTACAATGAGCAGTTCTTC. Translation: CSARNRVSYNEQFF.

This clonotype was detected only a few times. The V gene is TRBV28, the J gene TRBJ1-6, with 9 positions matching TRBD1. The CDR3 totals 15 residues. The V segment lost 6 bases and the J segment 10 bases; nucleotides outside the gene matches: 10. Per germline, CDR1 MDHEN and CDR2 SYDVKM. The CDR3 here is CASSARGTGRSPLHF. The CDR3, as DNA: TGTGCCAGCAGCGCGCGGGGGACAGGGCGGTCACCCCTCCACTTT.

V gene TRBV6-1 combines with J gene TRBJ2-1; 13 bases map to TRBD2. CDR3 length: 19 residues. Germline V gene lookup returns CDR1 MNHNS and CDR2 SASEGT. V shed 6 bases, J shed 1 base, and the junction held 12 bases outside the gene matches. The CDR3 DNA sequence: TGTGCCAGCAGAGAAAAACCGGGACTAGCGGGGACTTCCTACAATGAGCAGTTCTTC. Translating gives CASREKPGLAGTSYNEQFF.

Only a few counts were recorded for this clonotype. The rearrangement joins TRBV5-1 to TRBJ2-5; D ambiguous. Trimming shortened V by 1 base and J by 4 bases, and 11 bases separated the two germline ends. CDR3 length equals 14 residues. In germline, CDR1 is SGHRS, CDR2 YFSETQ. The CDR3 loop is CASSLQTKGETQYF. DNA of the CDR3: TGCGCCAGCAGCTTGCAGACAAAGGGAGAGACCCAGTACTTC.

This clonotype was observed a few times. CDR3 sequence reads: CASSSGQGEGNTIYF. The CDR3 nucleotides read TGCGCCAGCAGCTCGGGACAGGGAGAAGGAAACACCATATATTTT. The rearrangement links TRBV5-1 to TRBJ1-3; TRBD1 agrees at 9 bases. CDR1 is SGHRS, CDR2 YFSETQ, per germline. CDR3 length equals 15 residues. V shed 3 bases and J 4 bases; nucleotides not matched to a gene: 5.

This clonotype occurred a few times. J is TRBJ1-1 and V is TRBV13; D unresolved. Trimming pared 5 bases from V and 2 bases from J, leaving 12 bases between. Germline CDR1 PRHDT, CDR2 FYEKMQ (reference sequence). This CDR3 is 14 amino acids long. The CDR3 DNA follows: TGTGCCAGCAGCCCCCATGGAGCAAACACTGAAGCTTTCTTT. Encoded protein: CASSPHGANTEAFF.

There are a few counts of this clonotype. The chain employs TRBV19 and TRBJ1-4, with 9 bases fitting TRBD1. Germline V gene data show CDR1 as LNHDA and CDR2 as SQIVND (reference sequence). With V trimmed by 6 bases and J by 0 bases, 5 bases remained unmatched. CDR3 length equals 16 residues. In nucleotides, the CDR3 is TGTGCCAGTAGGGGGGACAGGGCCGCAACTAATGAAAAACTGTTTTTT. It translates to CASRGDRAATNEKLFF.

The rearrangement uses TRBV5-1 and TRBJ2-5, with 8 nucleotides matching TRBD1. The CDR3 loop spans 16 amino acids. Unmatched junction bases numbered 4, after V lost 0 bases and J lost 0 bases. Germline V lookup: CDR1 SGHRS, CDR2 YFSETQ. CDR3 coding DNA: TGCGCCAGCAGCTTGGGGGGACAGGTAAACCAAGAGACCCAGTACTTC. Encoded protein: CASSLGGQVNQETQYF. Based on the CDR3 plus reference TRBV5-1 and TRBJ2-5, the full variable domain is KAGVTQTPRYLIKTRGQQVTLSCSPISGHRSVSWYQQTPGQGLQFLFEYFSETQRNKGNFPGRFSGRQFSNSRSEMNVSTLELGDSALYLCASSLGGQVNQETQYFGPGTRLLVL.